This T cell receptor (beta chain) originates from a study of identical twins. Ten or more counts support this clonotype. Its antigen is not known. A universal primer site was added by template switching, and unique molecular identifiers were carried by the cDNA. MiXCR, run by TCRdb on the 5' RACE reads, gives a single entry per CDR3 protein. The data hold about 490,000 distinct CDR3 sequences, with approximately 16% observed a single time. General study points: These conclusions were based on statistical analysis (cross-sectional, not following the same donors). Surplus twin overlap in beta out-of-frame sequences was less pronounced. Out-of-frame alpha sequences common to twins were enriched for low generation probability.

These data were likewise used in another study, on yellow fever vaccine responses in identical twins.

Material for sequencing was CD4+ T cells sorted from blood. The receptor was isolated from a woman younger than 35 in good health.

The CDR3 DNA reads TGTGCCAGCAGTCCCCTCGGAACATCCTCTGGGGCCAACGTCCTGACTTTC. Its translation is CASSPLGTSSGANVLTF. The J gene is TRBJ2-6, the V gene TRBV12-3 or TRBV12-4, with D hard to call. V lost 5 bases, J lost 0 bases, and 14 bases lay in between. This CDR3 is 17 amino acids long.